Below, one TCR beta chain is given with its context. The sample comes from a study of vaccination and CD4 T cells after COVID-19. Study overall: SARS-CoV-2 PCR on nasal swabs had been positive for the convalescent patients; fewer than 10 were mild and one was severe. Post-vaccination samples were procured at a median of 72 days following dose two (range 14 to 241).

Trimming removed 7 bases at V and 0 bases at J, with 11 bases between. Germline CDR1 reads SGHTA; CDR2 reads FQGNSA. The CDR3 is 14 residues long. TCRdb independently ran MiXCR on the PCR reads; one entry per CDR3 protein. The sample has tens of thousands of distinct CDR3 sequences; approximately 57% are singletons. The chain carries TRBV7-2 and TRBJ2-3; D uncertain. This receptor was taken from a human donor who had recovered from COVID-19. The sequenced sample was CD4+ T cells from blood, obtained before SARS-CoV-2 vaccination. The DNA of the CDR3 is TGTGCCAGCAACCCAACCTTTAGCACAGATACGCAGTATTTT. This codes for CASNPTFSTDTQYF.